What follows are 3 T cell receptor beta chains derived from one specimen sequenced in a study of post-analysis software for immune sequencing data. Points from the study as a whole: Patients carried five TRBV segments more frequently than controls did, and TRBV5-6, TRBV5-1 and TRBV20-1 were among them.

No antigens are known for them. Included in the TCR beta cDNA libraries were unique molecular identifiers. From the PCR reads, TCRdb called clonotypes with MiXCR, one entry per CDR3 protein. The sample shows 150,000 to 200,000 distinct CDR3 sequences, about 29% of them seen only once. Sequencing was done on a sample of blood. The source is a girl aged 5-17 years with multiple sclerosis.

This clonotype has at least ten counts. One end of the junction does not line up with germline, which may come from a read error. V usage is TRBV6-6 and J usage is TRBJ2-3, with D hard to call. The CDR3 extends over 12 amino acids. Per germline, CDR1 MNHNY and CDR2 SVGAGI (reference sequence). The CDR3 loop reads CANSPTEYTQYF. The CDR3 coding sequence is TGTGCCAACAGTCCGACGGAGTATACGCAGTATTTT.

This clonotype was counted once. A read error may explain this, as a much larger clone is one base away. CDR3 in DNA: TGTACCAGCAGCCCCGGACAGGGGGACTACGAGCAGTACTTC. It codes for CTSSPGQGDYEQYF. The rearrangement uses TRBV5-6 and TRBJ2-5; TRBD1 matches at 10 bases. The J call may not be correct, given that the DNA end is closer to TRBJ2-7. The CDR3 sequence is 14 residues long. Germline CDR1 SGHDT, CDR2 YYEEEE.

In its sample, this clonotype was seen many times. The gene calls are TRBV20-1 and TRBJ2-3, with 9 bases fitting TRBD2. Germline CDR1 and CDR2: DFQATT and SNEGSKA (reference sequence). V shed 2 bases and J 6 bases; nucleotides not matched to a gene: 12. The CDR3 covers 16 residues. As DNA, the CDR3 is TGCAGTGCTAGATTGAGGCTAGCGGGAAGGTCGGATACGCAGTATTTT. It specifies CSARLRLAGRSDTQYF.